A single sample is the source of the 32 T cell receptor beta chains below, sequenced in a study of cytomegalovirus exposure and HLA in healthy donors. PCR employed 60 Vbeta and 13 Jbeta primers. Here immunoSEQ multiplex PCR was the method, and the copy in TCRdb shows in-frame clones only, minus some. This table holds roughly 170,000 clones, 70% to 85% found once. The material sequenced was PBMCs. The receptor set was obtained from a girl aged 2-10 years in good health and CMV-seropositive.

V gene TRBV11-2 combines with J gene TRBJ2-7; 7 positions match TRBD2. This CDR3 contains 15 residues. The V gene end was trimmed by 5 bases and the J gene end by 0 bases; junction bases not matched to a gene: 7. Germline V gives CDR1 SGHAT, CDR2 FQNNGV. CDR3 region: CASSPRLAASYEQYF. The DNA of the CDR3 is TGTGCCAGCAGCCCACGACTAGCCGCCTCCTACGAGCAGTACTTC.

This sequence joins TRBV2 and TRBJ2-7; 11 bases line up with TRBD2. The trim removed 11 bases at V and 4 bases at J, leaving 10 bases unmatched. This CDR3 has 14 amino acids. CDR1 SNHLY and CDR2 FYNNEI come from the germline V gene. CDR3 sequence: CAGRLAGILYEQYF. CDR3 bases: TGTGCCGGCCGACTAGCGGGGATCCTATACGAGCAGTACTTC.

This chain joins TRBV5-1 and TRBJ2-5, with TRBD2 matching 9 bases. CDR3 length equals 16 residues. Trimming cost V 3 bases and J 0 bases; bases outside gene matches: 6. CDR1 and CDR2 (germline): SGHRS, YFSETQ. DNA for the CDR3: TGCGCCAGCAGCTGGGGACTAGCCGGGTACCAAGAGACCCAGTACTTC. As protein: CASSWGLAGYQETQYF.

This chain connects TRBV2 to TRBJ2-2; 8 bases align to TRBD1. Per the germline V gene, CDR1 is SNHLY and CDR2 is FYNNEI. The CDR3 runs 14 residues. V gave up 6 bases and J gave up 7 bases; unmatched junction bases: 7. CDR3 sequence: CASSRQGLDGELFF. CDR3 DNA: TGTGCCAGCAGCAGACAGGGGTTAGACGGGGAGCTGTTTTTT.

V and J are TRBV5-1 and TRBJ2-5, with 13 bases that match TRBD2. This CDR3 has 16 amino acids. CDR1 and CDR2 (germline): SGHRS, YFSETQ. J was trimmed by 1 base and V by 0 bases; bases with no gene match: 0. DNA of the CDR3: TGCGCCAGCAGCTTGGGACTAGCGGGAGGCCAAGAGACCCAGTACTTC. Amino acid sequence: CASSLGLAGGQETQYF.

This chain uses TRBV5-4 with TRBJ2-5; 7 bases are shared with TRBD2. CDR3 size: 15 residues. The germline CDR1 and CDR2 sequences are SGHNT and YYREEE (reference sequence). V lost 3 bases to trimming and J lost 5 bases; unmatched junction nucleotides: 10. The CDR3 coding sequence is TGTGCCAGCAGCTACTCGGGACTACCGGGGGAGACCCAGTACTTC. It codes for CASSYSGLPGETQYF.

This clone occurred a few times. V and J are TRBV21-1 and TRBJ1-5. TRBV21-1 is reported as a pseudogene. The CDR3 length is 14 residues. The CDR3 DNA is TGTGCCAGCAGCAAAGGAGGAAGGAATCAGCCCCAGCATTTT. Translated, it gives CASSKGGRNQPQHF.

The J gene is TRBJ2-7, the V gene TRBV11-2, with a tentative D call TRBD2 (5 bases). The germline V gene encodes CDR1 SGHAT and CDR2 FQNNGV. V lost 0 bases, J lost 3 bases, and 9 bases lay in between. The CDR3 has 14 residues. The CDR3 here is CASSLDPLGYEQYF. The CDR3 coding sequence is TGTGCCAGCAGCTTAGATCCACTAGGCTACGAGCAGTACTTC.

This clone occurred once. The chain carries TRBV28 and TRBJ2-3; TRBD2 agrees at 7 bases. The CDR3 is 15 amino acids. The J segment lost 8 bases and the V segment lost 5 bases, leaving 13 bases of the junction unmatched. Germline assignment: CDR1 MDHEN and CDR2 SYDVKM. CDR3 coding DNA: TGTGCCAGCAGTACGCACAGCGGGGTGCTGGGTACGCAGTATTTT. This sequence encodes CASSTHSGVLGTQYF.

This chain connects TRBV5-1 to TRBJ2-3; 8 positions agree with TRBD2. V lost 1 base, J lost 0 bases, and 4 bases stayed unmatched. Germline CDR1 is SGHRS and CDR2 is YFSETQ. The CDR3 is made up of 16 amino acids. The chain's CDR3 is CASSLQRGTSTDTQYF. CDR3 DNA sequence: TGCGCCAGCAGCTTGCAGCGGGGGACTAGCACAGATACGCAGTATTTT.

This chain links TRBV2 with TRBJ2-1; 9 positions agree with TRBD2. The germline V gene encodes CDR1 SNHLY and CDR2 FYNNEI. The CDR3 spans 18 residues. Trimming at V came to 6 bases and at J to 4 bases, leaving 16 bases not matched to a gene. CDR3 nucleotide sequence: TGTGCCAGCAGGTGGAGGGATCATAGCGGGGGTGGGTACAATGAGCAGTTCTTC. Translated, it gives CASRWRDHSGGGYNEQFF.

The chain combines TRBV2 with TRBJ1-3; weak D call: TRBD1 (5 bases). Looked up from germline, CDR1 is SNHLY and CDR2 is FYNNEI. This CDR3 has 14 amino acids. V was pared by 2 bases and J by 1 base, with 6 bases between. CDR3 DNA: TGTGCCAGCAGTGAACAGGGATCTGGAAACACCATATATTTT. This encodes CASSEQGSGNTIYF.

The gene calls are TRBV2 and TRBJ2-1; 10 bases match TRBD2. This CDR3 has 15 amino acids. CDR1 is SNHLY, CDR2 FYNNEI, per germline. With 7 bases clipped from V and 4 bases from J, the junction kept 7 bases outside the gene matches. The CDR3 reads CASTFLAGAYNEQFF. The CDR3 nucleotides read TGTGCCAGCACCTTTCTAGCGGGGGCATACAATGAGCAGTTCTTC.

The rearrangement links TRBV5-4 to TRBJ2-1, with a possible D match to TRBD1 (5 bases). This CDR3 has 13 residues. Germline V gives CDR1 SGHNT, CDR2 YYREEE (reference sequence). The V and J ends lost 1 base and 14 bases respectively, with 16 bases between them. The CDR3 protein is CASSLQDISQKFF. The CDR3 DNA is TGTGCCAGCAGCTTGCAGGACATAAGCCAGAAGTTCTTC.

The CDR3 sequence: CASSFGTELSSDEKLFF. DNA for the CDR3: TGTGCCAGCAGCTTTGGTACAGAGCTCAGTTCGGATGAAAAACTGTTTTTT. The chain is built from TRBV7-8 and TRBJ1-4; D gene ambiguous. The CDR3 has 17 amino acids. Trimming left V 3 bases short and J 6 bases short, with 20 bases between. CDR1 SGHVS and CDR2 FQNEAQ come from the germline V gene.

V gene TRBV2 combines with J gene TRBJ2-1; tentatively, D is TRBD1 (6 bases). Germline V CDR1 and CDR2: SNHLY, FYNNEI. The CDR3 consists of 17 residues. The V end lost 6 bases, the J end lost 8 bases, and 26 bases lay between the germline ends. DNA of the CDR3: TGTGCCAGCAGGATTAATCAAGGACAGCTGGTTATTGATGAGCAGTTCTTC. Its translation: CASRINQGQLVIDEQFF.

The rearrangement joins TRBV12-5 to TRBJ2-1, with TRBD2 as a possible D gene (6 bases). Germline loops: CDR1 LGHNT, CDR2 FRNRAP. The CDR3 covers 14 residues. V shed 2 bases and J shed 10 bases, with 15 bases lying between them. CDR3 bases: TGTGCTAGTGGTTTGTCTCCAACTAGCACAGAGCAGTTCTTC. Protein sequence: CASGLSPTSTEQFF.

The chain recombines TRBV11-3 with TRBJ2-3; 7 positions agree with TRBD1. The CDR3 covers 13 residues. V shed 5 bases, J shed 13 bases, and the junction held 12 bases outside the gene matches. Germline CDR1 and CDR2: SGHNT and YENEEA. Written as DNA, the CDR3 is TGTGCCAGCAGCCCTTCGGTAGCGCAGGGGGAGTATTTT. It yields the protein CASSPSVAQGEYF.

J is TRBJ2-3 and V is TRBV11-2; 12 bases are shared with TRBD2. With V trimmed by 5 bases and J by 2 bases, 8 bases remained unmatched. The CDR3 runs 17 residues. Germline V CDR1 and CDR2: SGHAT, FQNNGV. CDR3 bases: TGTGCCAGCAGCCCCTGGACTAGCGGGGAAACCACAGATACGCAGTATTTT. Its translation: CASSPWTSGETTDTQYF.

The rearrangement joins TRBV10-3 to TRBJ1-1; tentative D call: TRBD1 (5 bases). The CDR3 length is 15 residues. The V end lost 7 bases, the J end lost 3 bases, and 18 bases lay between the germline ends. CDR1 and CDR2 (germline): ENHRY, SYGVKD. CDR3 sequence (DNA): TGTGCCATCACCCTTATGCCTCGGGGGGACACTGAAGCTTTCTTT. Amino acids: CAITLMPRGDTEAFF.

The chain joins TRBV21-1 to TRBJ1-5; TRBD1 is the table's D call, not checked against the DNA. TRBV21-1 is flagged as a pseudogene. CDR3 length: 19 residues. As DNA, the CDR3 is TGTGCCAGCAGCAAAGGTAGACAGGGGGTCCTTTATAGCAATCAGCCCCAGCATTTT. Protein: CASSKGRQGVLYSNQPQHF.

V gene TRBV5-6 combines with J gene TRBJ1-1; D unresolved. Looked up from germline, CDR1 is SGHDT and CDR2 is YYEEEE. V was cut by 1 base and J by 0 bases, with 10 bases left in between. This CDR3 is built from 15 residues. The CDR3 coding sequence is TGTGCCAGCAGCTTGTCGGCGGTGATGAACACTGAAGCTTTCTTT. Translating it yields CASSLSAVMNTEAFF.

The CDR3 DNA follows: TGCGCCAGCAGCGGTCCCCCTTTGACACCCAGCACAGATACGCAGTATTTT. Translated, it gives CASSGPPLTPSTDTQYF. The chain carries TRBV5-1 and TRBJ2-3; D gene unclear. The germline V gene has CDR1 SGHRS and CDR2 YFSETQ. V was shortened by 4 bases and J by 0 bases, with 18 bases between the two germline ends. This CDR3 is built from 17 residues.

CDR3 sequence reads: CAWSPGMNTEAFF. The CDR3 DNA reads TGTGCCTGGAGTCCCGGGATGAACACTGAAGCTTTCTTT. The chain recombines TRBV30 with TRBJ1-1; D is unresolved. The CDR3 totals 13 residues. Trimming took off 2 bases at V and 0 bases at J, with 7 bases between the two ends. Germline CDR1 GTSNPN, CDR2 SVGIG (reference sequence).

This rearrangement joins TRBV6-5 to TRBJ2-7; TRBD1 is a possible D gene (6 bases). The germline V and J ends were trimmed by 2 bases and 5 bases, with 13 bases remaining between them. This CDR3 has 14 amino acids. The germline V gene has CDR1 MNHEY and CDR2 SVGAGI. CDR3 coding DNA: TGTGCCAGCAGTTACCGACAGGCCGGTCACGAGCAGTACTTC. It is translated as CASSYRQAGHEQYF.

The chain has TRBV29-1 and TRBJ1-2; 7 nucleotides line up with TRBD1. The CDR3 runs 14 residues. Germline V gives CDR1 SQVTM, CDR2 ANQGSEA. The junction had 16 bases not matched to a gene; V was cut back by 7 bases and J by 8 bases. The CDR3 DNA is TGCAGCGCCTCTCGCAGGGGGGTGACGGGAGGCTACACCTTC. Translation: CSASRRGVTGGYTF.

This clone was counted only a few times. The sample holds other DNA sequences that translate to the same CDR3. The chain recombines TRBV5-5 with TRBJ1-5; 7 nucleotides agree with TRBD1. This CDR3 has 14 residues. Trimming took 4 bases from V and 4 from J; bases not matched to a gene: 5. The V gene's germline CDR1 is SGHKS and CDR2 YYEKEE (reference sequence). DNA for the CDR3: TGTGCCAGCAGCCTGGACAGGCGTAATCAGCCCCAGCATTTT. It specifies CASSLDRRNQPQHF. Together with reference TRBV5-5 and TRBJ1-5, the CDR3 gives the full variable domain: DAGVTQSPTHLIKTRGQQVTLRCSPISGHKSVSWYQQVLGQGPQFIFQYYEKEERGRGNFPDRFSARQFPNYSSELNVNALLLGDSALYLCASSLDRRNQPQHFGDGTRLSIL.

In nucleotides, the CDR3 is TGTGCCAGCAGATCGAGAATAGCGGGAGTAGATAGGGGCAAAAACATTCAGTACTTC. This codes for CASRSRIAGVDRGKNIQYF. V usage is TRBV27 and J usage is TRBJ2-4; 9 bases are a match to TRBD2. The CDR3 consists of 19 residues. Germline assignment: CDR1 MNHEY and CDR2 SMNVEV (reference sequence). The V gene end was trimmed by 6 bases and the J gene end by 3 bases; junction bases not matched to a gene: 18.

The genes are TRBV2 and TRBJ2-1; D uncertain. Trimming took 4 bases from V and 5 from J, leaving 12 bases between them. This CDR3 contains 14 residues. Per germline, CDR1 SNHLY and CDR2 FYNNEI. CDR3 nucleotides: TGTGCCAGCAGTGGGCGGAGAGTCGACAATGAGCAGTTCTTC. This codes for CASSGRRVDNEQFF.

Comments on this clone: Additional DNA sequences in this sample encode the identical CDR3. The chain has TRBV10-3 and TRBJ2-7; perhaps TRBD2 as D (6 bases). V gave up 4 bases and J gave up 2 bases, with 9 bases separating them. CDR1 is ENHRY, CDR2 SYGVKD, per germline. This CDR3 comprises 13 residues. The CDR3 nucleotides are TGTGCCATCAGTGGGGGGGAGGCCTACGAGCAGTACTTC. Encoded protein: CAISGGEAYEQYF.

The rearrangement links TRBV28 to TRBJ2-2, with 9 bases aligning to TRBD1. This CDR3 comprises 14 residues. With 5 bases clipped from V and 12 bases from J, the junction kept 10 bases outside the gene matches. Germline V lookup: CDR1 MDHEN, CDR2 SYDVKM. The CDR3 loop reads CASSTPGQGWKLFF. CDR3 sequence (DNA): TGTGCCAGCAGTACCCCGGGACAGGGTTGGAAGCTGTTTTTT.

The chain links TRBV29-1 to TRBJ2-1, with a weak D call TRBD1 (7 bases). Germline V gives CDR1 SQVTM, CDR2 ANQGSEA. CDR3 size: 13 residues. V dropped 8 bases and J dropped 8 bases, with 19 bases sitting between them. Written as DNA, the CDR3 is TGCAGCAGCGTTCGCCAGGGGGAGGATGAGCAGTTCTTC. It specifies CSSVRQGEDEQFF.